This T cell receptor beta chain was recorded in a study of blood T cell repertoires in COVID-19. The protocol was immunoSEQ multiplex PCR, while the TCRdb copy is restricted to in-frame clones and leaves out a portion. This table has almost 35,000 clones, 60% to 80% appearing once. The receptor's source is a man older than 75 with acute or convalescent COVID-19. Sequenced material: peripheral blood.

CDR3 nucleotides: TGCGCCAGCGCTCAGGGGCAGAACTATGGCTACACCTTC. It translates to CASAQGQNYGYTF. The chain links TRBV5-1 to TRBJ1-2, with D perhaps matching TRBD1 (6 bases). CDR3 length: 13 residues. Trimming left V 7 bases short and J 2 bases short, with 12 bases between. Germline V gives CDR1 SGHRS, CDR2 YFSETQ.